This TCR beta chain was profiled in a study of beta chain features in type 1 diabetes. Study-wide results and limits: The study found moderately but significantly shorter TCRB CDR3s in all four CD4+ subsets of Type 1 diabetes patients.

As concerns this clone: Its specificity is not known.

Every isolated RNA sample was fully reverse transcribed, so sequencing captured expressed TCRB transcripts. Sequenced by immunoSEQ multiplex PCR; TCRdb stores in-frame clones only, minus some. The sample lists about 260,000 clones; roughly 21% were seen once. The CDR3 has 14 amino acids. V was shortened by 1 base and J by 0 bases, with 4 bases between the two germline ends. The germline V gene encodes CDR1 SGHTA and CDR2 FQGNSA. The clonotype comes from a woman aged 40 to 50 with type 1 diabetes. V and J are TRBV7-2 and TRBJ1-3; D is unresolved. Sequenced: naive CD4+ T cells from blood. The CDR3 coding sequence is TGTGCCAGCAGCTTAGGAGACTCTGGAAACACCATATATTTT. Encoded protein: CASSLGDSGNTIYF.